The 20 T cell receptor beta chains below all came from one sample that was sequenced in a study of blood T cell repertoires in COVID-19. Sequencing used immunoSEQ multiplex PCR; TCRdb keeps in-frame clones, though not all of them. The sample gives more than 200,000 clones, 65% to 90% of which show up once; approximately 5% is in the top ten. The sample taken for sequencing was peripheral blood. The source of these receptors is a woman aged 80 or over with active or convalescent COVID-19.

The chain links TRBV10-2 to TRBJ2-7; D is uncertain. The CDR3 runs to 12 residues. Germline V gene lookup returns CDR1 WSHSY and CDR2 SAAADI. Between the trimmed V and J ends, which lost 4 bases and 5 bases, there was a span of 9 bases. The CDR3 DNA is TGCGCCAGCAGTGGCGACTCAAACGAGCAGTACTTC. It specifies CASSGDSNEQYF.

This rearrangement joins TRBV28 to TRBJ1-5; TRBD1 might be the D (6 bases). CDR3 length: 16 amino acids. CDR1 MDHEN and CDR2 SYDVKM come from the germline V gene. V lost 7 bases to trimming and J lost 0 bases, with 16 bases between them. CDR3 coding DNA: TGTGCCAGCACCATAGGACAGATCAATAGCAATCAGCCCCAGCATTTT. It translates to CASTIGQINSNQPQHF.

The chain is built from TRBV2 and TRBJ1-1, with a weak D call TRBD1 (6 bases). CDR3 length: 14 amino acids. V lost 7 bases and J lost 5, with 17 bases in between. Germline CDR1 and CDR2: SNHLY and FYNNEI. The DNA of the CDR3 is TGTGCCAGCAAGACGGGACACACCACTACTGAAGCTTTCTTT. Amino acids: CASKTGHTTTEAFF.

V and J are TRBV2 and TRBJ2-2; 8 bases are shared with TRBD2. The germline V gene has CDR1 SNHLY and CDR2 FYNNEI. V lost 6 bases and J lost 7; bases outside the gene matches: 10. CDR3 length equals 15 residues. The CDR3 here is CASRNIAGRVGELFF. DNA for the CDR3: TGTGCCAGCAGGAATATAGCGGGAAGGGTCGGGGAGCTGTTTTTT.

The V and J genes are TRBV4-1 and TRBJ1-2; no clear D. Germline values: CDR1 MGHRA, CDR2 YSYEKL. CDR3 length equals 15 residues. With 1 base removed from V and 4 bases from J, the gap between germline ends came to 13 bases. CDR3 nucleotide sequence: TGCGCCAGCAGCCAAGGCCCCCTAAATTTCTATGGCTACACCTTC. Translating it yields CASSQGPLNFYGYTF.

This rearrangement joins TRBV5-4 to TRBJ1-4; the match to TRBD1 covers 9 bases. This CDR3 comprises 16 residues. CDR1 and CDR2 (germline): SGHNT, YYREEE (reference sequence). V gave up 3 bases and J gave up 5 bases; unmatched junction bases: 8. In DNA, the CDR3 is TGTGCCAGCAGCTCGGGACAGGGTGTCGCGAATGAAAAACTGTTTTTT. Translated: CASSSGQGVANEKLFF. Complete variable domain (other parts from reference TRBV5-4 and TRBJ1-4): ETGVTQSPTHLIKTRGQQVTLRCSSQSGHNTVSWYQQALGQGPQFIFQYYREEENGRGNFPPRFSGLQFPNYSSELNVNALELDDSALYLCASSSGQGVANEKLFFGSGTQLSVL.

CDR3 nucleotides: TGTGCCAGCAGCGAGGGAGTAGGCGAGCAGTACTTC. It is translated as CASSEGVGEQYF. The chain is built from TRBV9 and TRBJ2-7, with D perhaps matching TRBD2 (5 bases). Germline CDR1 reads SGDLS; CDR2 reads YYNGEE. The CDR3 loop spans 12 amino acids. Trimming pared 3 bases from V and 6 bases from J, leaving 10 bases between. Complete variable domain (other parts from reference TRBV9 and TRBJ2-7): DSGVTQTPKHLITATGQRVTLRCSPRSGDLSVYWYQQSLDQGLQFLIQYYNGEERAKGNILERFSAQQFPDLHSELNLSSLELGDSALYFCASSEGVGEQYFGPGTRLTVT.

This clone appeared a single time. The rearrangement joins TRBV19 to TRBJ2-1; D perhaps matches TRBD2 (6 bases). Trimming pared 4 bases from V and 5 bases from J, leaving 15 bases between. The length of the CDR3 is 15 residues. Germline V gene data show CDR1 as LNHDA and CDR2 as SQIVND (reference sequence). This CDR3 reads CASSTMGLSHNEQFF. In DNA, the CDR3 is TGTGCCAGTAGTACCATGGGACTTAGCCACAATGAGCAGTTCTTC.

The chain employs TRBV5-1 and TRBJ2-3; 9 nucleotides line up with TRBD1. The junction had 4 bases not matched to a gene; V was cut back by 1 base and J by 4 bases. The CDR3 covers 15 residues. Germline values: CDR1 SGHRS, CDR2 YFSETQ. The CDR3 protein is CASSLRDRDADTQYF. The CDR3 DNA is TGCGCCAGCAGCTTGAGGGACAGGGACGCAGATACGCAGTATTTT.

The V gene is TRBV7-2, the J gene TRBJ2-7, with 9 bases identical to TRBD2. V lost 5 bases and J lost 6; bases outside the gene matches: 5. This CDR3 is built from 13 residues. CDR1 is SGHTA and CDR2 is FQGNSA in the germline V gene. The CDR3 loop reads CASSPGLALEQYF. The CDR3 region has the DNA TGTGCCAGCAGCCCCGGACTAGCGCTCGAGCAGTACTTC.

The chain combines TRBV19 with TRBJ1-1; tentative D call: TRBD1 (6 bases). The CDR3 is made up of 14 amino acids. V shed 5 bases and J shed 1 base, with 11 bases lying between them. The germline gives CDR1 LNHDA, CDR2 SQIVND (reference sequence). The CDR3 DNA follows: TGTGCCAGTAGTCTACCACAGGGGAACACTGAAGCTTTCTTT. Amino acids: CASSLPQGNTEAFF.

The J gene is TRBJ2-1, the V gene TRBV27; maybe TRBD1 (6 bases). Trimming removed 6 bases at V and 5 bases at J, with 14 bases between. The germline V gene has CDR1 MNHEY and CDR2 SMNVEV (reference sequence). This CDR3 is 14 amino acids long. The CDR3 DNA sequence: TGTGCCAGCAGAAAGACGGACAGACACAATGAGCAGTTCTTC. Its translation is CASRKTDRHNEQFF.

V gene TRBV5-1 combines with J gene TRBJ1-1, with D perhaps TRBD1 (6 bases). CDR3 length: 13 residues. The germline CDR1 and CDR2 sequences are SGHRS and YFSETQ. With 6 bases removed from V and 2 bases from J, the gap between germline ends came to 11 bases. This CDR3 reads CASTQDSNTEAFF. For the CDR3, the DNA is TGCGCCAGCACCCAGGACAGTAACACTGAAGCTTTCTTT.

The gene calls are TRBV10-3 and TRBJ2-7; D is possibly TRBD2 (6 bases). V shed 11 bases and J shed 7 bases, with 18 bases lying between them. CDR1 is ENHRY, CDR2 SYGVKD, per germline. The CDR3 has 12 residues. DNA for the CDR3: TGTGCCGTAACCGGGACTTCCTTGGAGCAGTACTTC. Amino acid sequence: CAVTGTSLEQYF.

The CDR3 sequence: CAVSGGSNEQFF. In DNA, the CDR3 is TGTGCCGTTAGCGGGGGTTCGAATGAGCAGTTCTTC. The chain uses TRBV24-1 and TRBJ2-1, with 9 positions matching TRBD2. CDR3 length: 12 residues. Germline V gene sequence: CDR1 KGHDR, CDR2 SFDVKD. After removal of 12 bases from V and 7 bases from J, the junction contained 6 bases not matched to a gene.

This chain's CDR3 is CATSDQTGGNGYTF. CDR3 nucleotides: TGTGCCACCAGTGATCAGACAGGGGGCAATGGCTACACCTTC. The chain joins TRBV24-1 to TRBJ1-2; 10 nucleotides agree with TRBD1. In germline, CDR1 is KGHDR, CDR2 SFDVKD. V shed 3 bases, J shed 6 bases, and the junction held 3 bases outside the gene matches. The CDR3 has 14 amino acids.

The chain recombines TRBV7-2 with TRBJ1-6, with 7 nucleotides matching TRBD1. This CDR3 is 16 amino acids long. Trimming removed 5 bases from V and 5 bases from J; junction bases left unmatched: 9. CDR1 and CDR2 from the germline V gene are SGHTA and FQGNSA. In DNA, the CDR3 is TGTGCCAGCAGCCCCCAAGGGACAGCAGATAATTCACCCCTCCACTTT. Translating it yields CASSPQGTADNSPLHF.

The chain uses TRBV19 and TRBJ1-1; D gene ambiguous. V lost 3 bases, J lost 0 bases, and 8 bases lay in between. This CDR3 comprises 14 residues. Germline values: CDR1 LNHDA, CDR2 SQIVND (reference sequence). CDR3 sequence reads: CASSIWQMNTEAFF. Here the CDR3 DNA reads TGTGCCAGTAGTATTTGGCAGATGAACACTGAAGCTTTCTTT.

V and J are TRBV3-1 (or the pseudogene TRBV3-2) and TRBJ2-7; possibly TRBD2 for D (5 bases). The V and J ends lost 4 bases and 3 bases respectively, with 7 bases between them. Germline CDR1 LGHDT, CDR2 YNNKEL (reference sequence). The CDR3 is 12 residues long. The CDR3 DNA sequence: TGTGCCAGCAGCCTAGGGAGCTACGAGCAGTACTTC. Its translation: CASSLGSYEQYF.

This chain links TRBV5-4 with TRBJ2-2; D may be TRBD2 (5 bases). The CDR3 has 15 residues. Trimming removed 3 bases from V and 1 base from J, with 10 bases in between. Germline CDR1 SGHNT, CDR2 YYREEE (reference sequence). CDR3 protein: CASSSSSRNTGELFF. The CDR3 bases are TGTGCCAGCAGCTCCTCTAGCAGGAACACCGGGGAGCTGTTTTTT.